This T cell receptor beta chain comes out of a study of T cells in Graves' hyperthyroidism and ophthalmopathy. Over 18 months, lack of ophthalmopathy progression marked Graves' hyperthyroidism as stable. Clinical symptoms, serum thyroxine and TRAb, thyroid ultrasound and orbital computed tomography together formed the diagnostic basis. Study-level findings and limits: Most thyroid clonotypes with frequency above 0.001 were detected in blood.

There are many counts of this clonotype. Its antigen is undetermined. This may come from a read error, since a much larger clone is one base off. The germline V gene encodes CDR1 SGHDT and CDR2 YYEEEE. V lost 4 bases to trimming and J lost 7 bases; unmatched junction nucleotides: 4. The CDR3 covers 14 residues. Amplified regions were TCR beta CDR3 sequences from RNA transcripts. HTBI primers drove first-round RT-PCR of the TCR CDR3. TCRdb reprocessed the multiplex PCR reads via MiXCR and lists one record per CDR3 protein. The sample has about 49,000 distinct CDR3 sequences, roughly half seen once; the top ten hold over 30%.

The sequenced sample consisted of peripheral blood or thyroid tissue (not recorded which). This sequence was found in a man aged 18 to 35 with Graves' hyperthyroidism. The rearrangement uses TRBV5-6 and TRBJ1-4, with 10 nucleotides matching TRBD1. CDR3 DNA sequence: TGTGCCAGCAGCGCCGGGACAGGGGTTGAAAAACTGTTTTTT. Residues: CASSAGTGVEKLFF.